This T cell receptor beta chain was captured by sequencing in a study of CXCR3-negative and CXCR3-positive naive CD8 T cells. Study results and limitations: With respect to TRBV-TRBJ usage, naive CXCR3-negative and CXCR3-positive cells were similar; memory differed. TRB CDR3s of CXCR3-positive naive cells were more hydrophobic than those of CXCR3-negative naive cells.

CDR1 is DFQATT and CDR2 is SNEGSKA in the germline V gene (reference sequence). This CDR3 has 17 amino acids. UMI-labeled 5' RACE yielded the TRB cDNA libraries. TCRdb re-called the 5' RACE reads and gives one entry per CDR3 protein, without DNA. This repertoire includes more than 80,000 distinct CDR3 sequences. Details on this clonotype: The antigen is unknown.

The source of this sequence is a human donor in good health. Some clones in this sample may be carry-over from other donors' samples. This rearrangement joins TRBV20-1 to TRBJ2-3; the TCRdb D gene call, TRBD2, has no DNA to confirm it. The specimen was naive CXCR3+ CD8+ T cells from blood. As to subset: CD45RO-CCR7+CD27+CD95- naive CD8+ T cells expressing CXCR3 (TNR3+). The CDR3 sequence: CSAGRREGRPMTDTQYF.